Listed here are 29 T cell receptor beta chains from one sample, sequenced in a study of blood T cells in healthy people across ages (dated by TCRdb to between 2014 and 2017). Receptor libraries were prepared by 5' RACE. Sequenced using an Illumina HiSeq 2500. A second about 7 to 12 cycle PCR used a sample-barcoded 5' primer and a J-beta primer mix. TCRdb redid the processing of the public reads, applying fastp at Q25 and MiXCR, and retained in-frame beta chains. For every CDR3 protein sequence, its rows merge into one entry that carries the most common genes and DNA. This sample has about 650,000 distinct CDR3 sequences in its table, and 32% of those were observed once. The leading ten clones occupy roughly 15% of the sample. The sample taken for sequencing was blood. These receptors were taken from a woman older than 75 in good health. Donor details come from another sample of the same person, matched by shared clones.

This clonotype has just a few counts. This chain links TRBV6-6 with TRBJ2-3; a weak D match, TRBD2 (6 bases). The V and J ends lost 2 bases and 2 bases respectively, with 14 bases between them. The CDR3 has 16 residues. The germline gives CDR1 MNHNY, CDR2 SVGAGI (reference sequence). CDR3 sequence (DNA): TGTGCCAGCAGTTACCTCTCAGGAGGGTTCACAGATACGCAGTATTTT. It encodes CASSYLSGGFTDTQYF.

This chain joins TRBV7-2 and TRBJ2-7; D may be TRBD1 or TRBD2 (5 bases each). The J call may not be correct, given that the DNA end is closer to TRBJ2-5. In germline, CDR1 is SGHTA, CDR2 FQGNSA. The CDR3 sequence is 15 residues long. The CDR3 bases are TGTGCCAGCAGCTTAGCGGGGACCAACCGTGGGACCCAGTACTTC. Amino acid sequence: CASSLAGTNRGTQYF.

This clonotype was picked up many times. This CDR3 is CSASGTSGDILTDTQYF. The CDR3 DNA reads as TGCAGTGCTAGCGGAACCTCGGGGGACATTCTTACAGATACGCAGTATTTT. The chain combines TRBV20-1 with TRBJ2-3; either TRBD1 or TRBD2 may supply D (6 bases each). The V and J ends lost 3 bases and 3 bases respectively, with 22 bases between them. Germline CDR1 and CDR2: DFQATT and SNEGSKA (reference sequence). The CDR3 has 17 residues.

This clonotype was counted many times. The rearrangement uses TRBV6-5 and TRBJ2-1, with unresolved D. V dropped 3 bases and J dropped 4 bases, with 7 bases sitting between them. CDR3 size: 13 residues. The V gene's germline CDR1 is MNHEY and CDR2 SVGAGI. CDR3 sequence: CASSYIGYNEQFF. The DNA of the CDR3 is TGTGCCAGCAGTTATATAGGTTACAATGAGCAGTTCTTC.

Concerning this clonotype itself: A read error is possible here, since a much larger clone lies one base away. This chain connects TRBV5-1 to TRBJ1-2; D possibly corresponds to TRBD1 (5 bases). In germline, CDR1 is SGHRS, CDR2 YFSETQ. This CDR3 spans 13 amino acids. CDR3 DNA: TGCGCCAGCAGCCCTTCAGGGAGCTATGGCCACACCTTC. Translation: CASSPSGSYGHTF.

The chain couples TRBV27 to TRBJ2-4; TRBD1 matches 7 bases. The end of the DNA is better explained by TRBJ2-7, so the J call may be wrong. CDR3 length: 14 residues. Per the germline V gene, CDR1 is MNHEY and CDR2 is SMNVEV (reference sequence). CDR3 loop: CASSRDSQGYEQYF. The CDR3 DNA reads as TGTGCCAGCAGCCGGGACAGCCAGGGCTACGAGCAGTACTTC.

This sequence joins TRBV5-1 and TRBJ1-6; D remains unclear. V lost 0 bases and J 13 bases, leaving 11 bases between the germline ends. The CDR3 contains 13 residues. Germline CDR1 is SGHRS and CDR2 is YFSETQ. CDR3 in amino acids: CASSLESNLPLHF. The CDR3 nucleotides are TGCGCCAGCAGCTTGGAGAGCAACTTGCCCCTCCACTTT.

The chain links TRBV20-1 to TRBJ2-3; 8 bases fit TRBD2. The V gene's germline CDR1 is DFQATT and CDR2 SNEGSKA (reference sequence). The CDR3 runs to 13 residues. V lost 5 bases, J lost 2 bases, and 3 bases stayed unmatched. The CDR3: CSALAGPTDTQYF. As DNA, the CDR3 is TGCAGTGCTCTAGCGGGCCCCACAGATACGCAGTATTTT.

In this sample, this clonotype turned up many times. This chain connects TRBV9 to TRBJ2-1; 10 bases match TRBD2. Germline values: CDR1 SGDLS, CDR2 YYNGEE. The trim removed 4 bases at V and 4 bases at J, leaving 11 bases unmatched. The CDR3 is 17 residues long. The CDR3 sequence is CASSPGWIAGGYNEQFF. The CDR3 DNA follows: TGTGCCAGCAGCCCCGGGTGGATAGCGGGGGGATACAATGAGCAGTTCTTC.

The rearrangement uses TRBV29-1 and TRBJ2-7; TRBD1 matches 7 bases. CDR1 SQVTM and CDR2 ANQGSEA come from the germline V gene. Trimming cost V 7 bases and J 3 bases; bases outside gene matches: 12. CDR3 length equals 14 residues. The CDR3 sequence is CSAQTTGKGYEQYF. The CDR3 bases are TGCAGCGCCCAGACGACAGGGAAAGGCTACGAGCAGTACTTC.

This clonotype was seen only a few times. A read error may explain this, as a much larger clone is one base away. CDR3 in DNA: TGTGCCAGCAGTTTGCGGACAGAGAAGGACTACACCTTC. Protein product: CASSLRTEKDYTF. This sequence joins TRBV12-3 or TRBV12-4 and TRBJ1-2, with D possibly matching TRBD1 (6 bases). CDR3 length: 13 residues. Trimming cost V 3 bases and J 10 bases, with 15 bases left between them.

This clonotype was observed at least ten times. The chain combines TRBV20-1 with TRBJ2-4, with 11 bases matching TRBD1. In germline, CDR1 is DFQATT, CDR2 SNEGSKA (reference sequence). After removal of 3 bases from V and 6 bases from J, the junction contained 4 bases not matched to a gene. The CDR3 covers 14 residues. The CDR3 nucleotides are TGCAGTGCTAGTACGGGACAGGGGGGAAACATTCAGTACTTC. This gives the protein CSASTGQGGNIQYF.

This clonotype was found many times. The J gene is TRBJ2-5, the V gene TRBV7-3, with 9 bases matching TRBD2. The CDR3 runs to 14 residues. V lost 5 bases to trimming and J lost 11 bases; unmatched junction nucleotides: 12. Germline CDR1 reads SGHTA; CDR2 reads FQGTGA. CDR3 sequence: CASSVSGGPSEQYF. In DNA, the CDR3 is TGTGCCAGCAGCGTCAGCGGGGGGCCTTCTGAGCAGTACTTC.

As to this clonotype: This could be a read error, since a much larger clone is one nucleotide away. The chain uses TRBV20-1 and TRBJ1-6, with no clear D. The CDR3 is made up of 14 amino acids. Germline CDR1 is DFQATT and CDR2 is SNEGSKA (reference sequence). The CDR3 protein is CSARMAGDNSPPHF. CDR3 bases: TGCAGTGCTAGAATGGCAGGTGATAATTCACCCCCCCACTTT.

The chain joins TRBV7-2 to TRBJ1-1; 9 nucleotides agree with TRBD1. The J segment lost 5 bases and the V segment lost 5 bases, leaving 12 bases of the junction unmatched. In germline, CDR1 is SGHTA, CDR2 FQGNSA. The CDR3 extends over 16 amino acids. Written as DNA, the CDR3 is TGTGCCAGCAGCACCGGACAGGGGCTCGGAGGGACTGAAGCTTTCTTT. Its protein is CASSTGQGLGGTEAFF.

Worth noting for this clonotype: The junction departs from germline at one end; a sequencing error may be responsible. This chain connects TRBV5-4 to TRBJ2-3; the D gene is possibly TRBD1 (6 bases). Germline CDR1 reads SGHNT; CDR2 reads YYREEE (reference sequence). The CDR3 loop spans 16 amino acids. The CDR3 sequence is CASSGTTGKEVDAQYF. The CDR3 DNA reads TGTGCCAGCAGTGGGACCACAGGGAAAGAGGTAGATGCGCAGTATTTT.

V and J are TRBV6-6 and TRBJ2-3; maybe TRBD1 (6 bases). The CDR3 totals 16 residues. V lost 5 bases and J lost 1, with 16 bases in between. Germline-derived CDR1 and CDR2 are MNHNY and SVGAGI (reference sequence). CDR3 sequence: CASSSAEGDRTDTQYF. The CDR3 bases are TGTGCCAGCAGTAGTGCAGAGGGGGATCGCACAGATACGCAGTATTTT.

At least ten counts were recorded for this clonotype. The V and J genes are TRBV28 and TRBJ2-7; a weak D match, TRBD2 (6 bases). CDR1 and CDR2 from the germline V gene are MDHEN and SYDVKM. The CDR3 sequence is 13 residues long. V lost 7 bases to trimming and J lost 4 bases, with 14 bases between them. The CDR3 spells CASTGTGTYEQYF. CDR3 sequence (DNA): TGTGCCAGCACCGGGACCGGGACTTACGAGCAGTACTTC.

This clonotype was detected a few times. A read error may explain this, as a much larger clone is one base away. The CDR3 nucleotides read TGTGCCAGCAGCTTAACCATGGACACTGAAGCTTTCTTT. Amino acids: CASSLTMDTEAFF. The rearrangement joins TRBV7-3 to TRBJ1-1; no reliable D call. Between the trimmed V and J ends, which lost 0 bases and 3 bases, there was a span of 5 bases. Germline lookup yields CDR1 SGHTA and CDR2 FQGTGA. The length of the CDR3 is 13 residues. Supplemented by reference TRBV7-3 and TRBJ1-1, the full variable domain reads GAGVSQTPSNKVTEKGKYVELRCDPISGHTALYWYRQSLGQGPEFLIYFQGTGAADDSGLPNDRFFAVRPEGSVSTLKIQRTERGDSAVYLCASSLTMDTEAFFGQGTRLTVV.

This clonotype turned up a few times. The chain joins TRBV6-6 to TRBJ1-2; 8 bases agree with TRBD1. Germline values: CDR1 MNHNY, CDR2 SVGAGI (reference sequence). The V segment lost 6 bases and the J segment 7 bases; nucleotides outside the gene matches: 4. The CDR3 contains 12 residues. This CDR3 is CASSQGAVGYTF. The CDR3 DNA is TGTGCCAGCAGCCAGGGGGCGGTTGGCTACACCTTC.

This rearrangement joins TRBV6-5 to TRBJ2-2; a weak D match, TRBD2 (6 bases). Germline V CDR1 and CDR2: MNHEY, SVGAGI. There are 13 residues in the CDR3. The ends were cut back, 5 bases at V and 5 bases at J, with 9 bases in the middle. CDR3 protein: CASSPLATGELFF. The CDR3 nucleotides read TGTGCCAGCAGTCCGCTAGCGACCGGGGAGCTGTTTTTT.

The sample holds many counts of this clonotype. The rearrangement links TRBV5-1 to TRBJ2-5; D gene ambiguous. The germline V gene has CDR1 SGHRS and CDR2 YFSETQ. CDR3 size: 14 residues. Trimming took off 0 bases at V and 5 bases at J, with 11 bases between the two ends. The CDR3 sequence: CASSLEGIRETQYF. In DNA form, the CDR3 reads TGCGCCAGCAGCTTGGAAGGGATTAGGGAGACCCAGTACTTC.

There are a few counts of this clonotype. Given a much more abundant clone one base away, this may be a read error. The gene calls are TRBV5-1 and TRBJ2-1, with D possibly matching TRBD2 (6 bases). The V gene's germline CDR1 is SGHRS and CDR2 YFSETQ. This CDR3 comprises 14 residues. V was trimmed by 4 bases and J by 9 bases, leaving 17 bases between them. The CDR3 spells CASSLAGRSGEQFF. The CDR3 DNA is TGCGCCAGCAGCCTCGCGGGACGGAGTGGTGAGCAGTTCTTC.

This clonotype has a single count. Here the CDR3 reads CASSLNWVGKNIQYF. The CDR3 nucleotides read TGTGCCAGCAGCTTAAATTGGGTTGGCAAAAACATTCAGTACTTC. V is TRBV7-2 and J is TRBJ2-4; D not resolved. CDR3 length: 15 amino acids. The germline V gene encodes CDR1 SGHTA and CDR2 FQGNSA. V dropped 2 bases and J dropped 3 bases, with 11 bases sitting between them.

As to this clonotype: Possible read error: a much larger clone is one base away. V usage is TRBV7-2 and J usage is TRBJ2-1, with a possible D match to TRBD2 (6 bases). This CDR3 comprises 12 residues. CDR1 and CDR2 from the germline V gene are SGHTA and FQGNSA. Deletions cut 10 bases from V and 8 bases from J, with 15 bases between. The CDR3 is CAIRYPGDEQFF. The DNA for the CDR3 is TGTGCCATCAGGTATCCGGGGGATGAGCAGTTCTTC.

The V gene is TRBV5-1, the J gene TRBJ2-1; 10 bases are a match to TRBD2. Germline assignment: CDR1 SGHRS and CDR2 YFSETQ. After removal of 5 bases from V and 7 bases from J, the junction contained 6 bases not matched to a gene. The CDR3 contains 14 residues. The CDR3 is CASRAALAGNEQFF. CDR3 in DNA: TGCGCCAGCAGAGCTGCACTAGCGGGAAATGAGCAGTTCTTC.

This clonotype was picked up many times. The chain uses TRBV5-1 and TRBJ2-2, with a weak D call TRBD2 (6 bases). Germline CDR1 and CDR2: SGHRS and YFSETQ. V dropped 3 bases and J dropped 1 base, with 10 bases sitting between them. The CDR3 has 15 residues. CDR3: CASSSGTRNTGELFF. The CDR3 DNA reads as TGCGCCAGCAGCTCCGGGACTCGGAACACCGGGGAGCTGTTTTTT.

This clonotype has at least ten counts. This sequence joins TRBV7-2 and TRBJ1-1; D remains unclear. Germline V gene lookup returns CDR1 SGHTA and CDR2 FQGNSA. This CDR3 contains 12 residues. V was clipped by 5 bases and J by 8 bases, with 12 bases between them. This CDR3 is CASSLRTGEAFF. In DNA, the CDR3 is TGTGCCAGCAGCCTTCGGACCGGGGAAGCTTTCTTT.

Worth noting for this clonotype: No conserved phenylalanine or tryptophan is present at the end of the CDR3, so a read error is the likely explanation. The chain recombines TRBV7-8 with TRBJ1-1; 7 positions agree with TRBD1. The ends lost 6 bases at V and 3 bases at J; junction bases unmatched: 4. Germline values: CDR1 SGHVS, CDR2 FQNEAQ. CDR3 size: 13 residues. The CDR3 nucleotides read TGTGCCAGCAGAATCGACAGGGACACTGAAGCTTTCTTG. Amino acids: CASRIDRDTEAFL.